Detailed here is one T cell receptor beta chain. Its matching antigen is unknown. Some clones are missing from TCRdb's copy, which holds only in-frame ones; the method was immunoSEQ multiplex PCR. The sample contains 800,000 to 1,200,000 clones, about 84% of which appear only once. CDR1 is GTSNPN and CDR2 is SVGIG in the germline V gene (reference sequence). This CDR3 comprises 12 residues. Trimming cost V 2 bases and J 9 bases, with 13 bases left between them. The sample originates from a study of shared clonotypes between healthy human individuals. The study, taken as a whole, reports: Memory subsets generally showed lower estimated richness than naive subsets.

The source material was memory CD4+ T cells from PBMCs. Noted subset: CD45RA-negative fraction. The chain combines TRBV30 with TRBJ1-1; D unresolved. The TCR originated in a young man in good health. Some clones in this sample may be carry-over from other donors' samples. The CDR3 loop reads CAWSLSVSKAFF. In nucleotides, the CDR3 is TGTGCCTGGAGTCTCTCTGTGTCGAAAGCTTTCTTT. Full variable domain (remainder filled in from reference TRBV30 and TRBJ1-1): SQTIHQWPATLVQPVGSPLSLECTVEGTSNPNLYWYRQAAGRGLQLLFYSVGIGQISSEVPQNLSASRPQDRQFILSSKKLLLSDSGFYLCAWSLSVSKAFFGQGTRLTVV.